Shown below are 31 T cell receptor beta chains from a single sample sequenced in a study of T cell repertoires in cytomegalovirus infection. One entry per CDR3 protein results from TCRdb running MiXCR on the reads. The sample carries approximately 730,000 distinct CDR3 sequences, approximately 33% recorded once. These receptors have no identified antigens. Here the sequenced sample was cultured PBMCs, taken from culture after CMV antigen stimulation. The receptors stem from a human donor in good health (CMV status not recorded). Some clones in this sample may be carry-over from other donors' samples.

V gene TRBV6-1 combines with J gene TRBJ2-7, with 8 bases aligning to TRBD1. V shed 7 bases, J shed 2 bases, and the junction held 10 bases outside the gene matches. The CDR3 is 15 residues long. Germline CDR1 is MNHNS and CDR2 is SASEGT. The CDR3 region has the DNA TGTGCCAGCACCCGATCAGGGGGCTTGGCCTACGAGCAGTACTTC. Amino acids: CASTRSGGLAYEQYF.

This clonotype showed up just a few times. The V call is TRBV5-4, the J call TRBJ2-1, with 7 bases identical to TRBD2. CDR1 and CDR2 from the germline V gene are SGHNT and YYREEE (reference sequence). With V trimmed by 4 bases and J by 10 bases, 11 bases remained unmatched. This CDR3 comprises 14 residues. The CDR3 bases are TGTGCCAGCAGCCGTCCGGGACTACGGACAGAGCAGTTCTTC. Its translation is CASSRPGLRTEQFF.

The chain uses TRBV6-1 and TRBJ1-6; D is undetermined. CDR3 length equals 17 residues. Looked up from germline, CDR1 is MNHNS and CDR2 is SASEGT. Deletions cut 5 bases from V and 13 bases from J, with 27 bases between. CDR3 bases: TGTGCCAGCAGTAAGGAGAGCAAAGCCCTCCTTTCCCCCCCCCTCCACTTT. This codes for CASSKESKALLSPPLHF.

The V gene is TRBV6-2 or TRBV6-3, the J gene TRBJ2-1; 9 bases map to TRBD1. V gave up 5 bases and J gave up 5 bases; unmatched junction bases: 4. Germline CDR1 is MNHEY and CDR2 is SVGEGT. This CDR3 has 14 amino acids. The CDR3 sequence is CASSVRTGDNEQFF. CDR3 nucleotides: TGTGCCAGCAGTGTGAGGACAGGGGACAATGAGCAGTTCTTC.

This clonotype has a handful of counts. The chain carries TRBV12-3 or TRBV12-4 and TRBJ2-5, with D tentatively TRBD1 (6 bases). The CDR3 covers 14 residues. V was pared by 7 bases and J by 7 bases, with 19 bases between. DNA for the CDR3: TGTGCCAGCACCCCGACAGGATCGTCAGGGACCCAGTACTTC. It yields the protein CASTPTGSSGTQYF.

This chain links TRBV6-1 with TRBJ1-1; no reliable D call. CDR1 MNHNS and CDR2 SASEGT come from the germline V gene. The CDR3 spans 14 residues. The V end lost 2 bases, the J end lost 4 bases, and 11 bases lay between the germline ends. The CDR3 nucleotides read TGTGCCAGCAGTGAACTACTGGGGAGCACTGAAGCTTTCTTT. Translating gives CASSELLGSTEAFF.

V and J are TRBV28 and TRBJ2-3; the D call may be TRBD1 or TRBD2 (6 bases each). The germline CDR1 and CDR2 sequences are MDHEN and SYDVKM. Between the trimmed V and J ends, which lost 8 bases and 6 bases, there was a span of 12 bases. The CDR3 runs to 12 residues. For the CDR3, the DNA is TGTGCCAGCGGCTGGGGGGCGGATACGCAGTATTTT. Its protein is CASGWGADTQYF.

This clonotype was seen once. DNA of the CDR3: TGTGCCAGCAAACCGGGGACTAGCGGGACCTACAATGAGCAGTTCTTC. Protein product: CASKPGTSGTYNEQFF. This chain links TRBV27 with TRBJ2-1; 13 bases fit TRBD2. Losses at the gene ends were 7 bases for V and 2 bases for J; bases not matched to a gene: 5. CDR1 and CDR2 from the germline V gene are MNHEY and SMNVEV (reference sequence). The CDR3 has 16 amino acids.

The chain uses TRBV5-4 and TRBJ1-1, with D tentatively TRBD1 (6 bases). Trimming cost V 0 bases and J 4 bases, with 19 bases left between them. From germline, CDR1 is SGHNT and CDR2 YYREEE (reference sequence). The CDR3 covers 17 residues. The CDR3 spells CASSLGGGAGAGTEAFF. The DNA for the CDR3 is TGTGCCAGCAGCTTGGGGGGGGGGGCAGGGGCGGGCACTGAAGCTTTCTTT.

J is TRBJ2-7 and V is TRBV7-2; the D is unclear. The CDR3 has 13 amino acids. Germline-derived CDR1 and CDR2 are SGHTA and FQGNSA. Trimming took 5 bases from V and 0 from J, leaving 8 bases between them. The CDR3 here is CASSPHRSYEQYF. The CDR3 DNA reads TGTGCCAGCAGCCCCCACCGCTCCTACGAGCAGTACTTC.

This chain joins TRBV5-1 and TRBJ1-4; TRBD1 is a possible D gene (6 bases). CDR3 length: 16 amino acids. Germline V gives CDR1 SGHRS, CDR2 YFSETQ. V lost 4 bases, J lost 0 bases, and 13 bases lay in between. The CDR3 protein is CASSVTGPATNEKLFF. CDR3 DNA sequence: TGCGCCAGCAGCGTGACAGGCCCTGCAACTAATGAAAAACTGTTTTTT. The full variable domain, in which reference TRBV5-1 and TRBJ1-4 provide the parts outside the CDR3, is KAGVTQTPRYLIKTRGQQVTLSCSPISGHRSVSWYQQTPGQGLQFLFEYFSETQRNKGNFPGRFSGRQFSNSRSEMNVSTLELGDSALYLCASSVTGPATNEKLFFGSGTQLSVL.

The CDR3 region has the DNA TGTGCCAGCAGACGGGGCCTCAATGAGCAGTTCTTC. Its protein product is CASRRGLNEQFF. This chain connects TRBV27 to TRBJ2-1, with D perhaps matching TRBD1 or TRBD2 (5 bases each). Trimming took off 6 bases at V and 6 bases at J, with 9 bases between the two ends. Germline-derived CDR1 and CDR2 are MNHEY and SMNVEV (reference sequence). The CDR3 totals 12 residues.

The chain employs TRBV19 and TRBJ2-1; D ambiguous. Trimming pared 7 bases from V and 0 bases from J, leaving 13 bases between. The CDR3 sequence is 15 residues long. Germline V gene sequence: CDR1 LNHDA, CDR2 SQIVND (reference sequence). CDR3: CASKVSDSSYNEQFF. The CDR3 nucleotides read TGTGCCAGTAAGGTGTCGGATAGCTCCTACAATGAGCAGTTCTTC.

This clonotype turned up a few times. J is TRBJ1-2 and V is TRBV7-9; weak D call: TRBD1 (5 bases). This CDR3 has 15 residues. The germline V gene has CDR1 SEHNR and CDR2 FQNEAQ (reference sequence). Deletions cut 0 bases from V and 1 base from J, with 9 bases between. Written as DNA, the CDR3 is TGTGCCAGCAGCTTAGCGGGGGTATTTAACTATGGCTACACCTTC. Residues: CASSLAGVFNYGYTF.

The CDR3 region is CSALDRGRYEQYF. In DNA, the CDR3 is TGCAGTGCCCTGGACAGGGGCCGGTACGAGCAGTACTTC. This chain connects TRBV20-1 to TRBJ2-7; 9 bases fit TRBD1. Germline trimming cut 6 bases from V and 4 bases from J; bases unmatched to any gene: 7. The CDR3 runs to 13 residues. Germline CDR1 DFQATT, CDR2 SNEGSKA (reference sequence).

The chain uses TRBV7-6 and TRBJ2-7; maybe TRBD2 (6 bases). V was cut by 5 bases and J by 6 bases, with 14 bases left in between. Per germline, CDR1 SGHVS and CDR2 FNYEAQ. CDR3 size: 13 residues. The CDR3 here is CASSGGNGAEQYF. CDR3 coding DNA: TGTGCCAGCAGCGGGGGGAACGGGGCCGAGCAGTACTTC.

Only a few counts were recorded for this clonotype. The chain has TRBV4-3 and TRBJ2-3; D is undetermined. CDR3 length equals 14 residues. CDR1 is LGHNA and CDR2 is YSLEER in the germline V gene. V lost 0 bases and J 4 bases, leaving 8 bases between the germline ends. Here the CDR3 reads CASSQDGWADTQYF. The CDR3 nucleotides are TGCGCCAGCAGCCAAGATGGCTGGGCAGATACGCAGTATTTT.

The chain carries TRBV6-6 and TRBJ2-3; a weak D match, TRBD2 (6 bases). V dropped 8 bases and J dropped 1 base, with 13 bases sitting between them. Germline loops: CDR1 MNHNY, CDR2 SVGAGI (reference sequence). The CDR3 spans 14 residues. The CDR3 bases are TGTGCCAGCCTGTGGGAGGACGGCACAGATACGCAGTATTTT. Residues: CASLWEDGTDTQYF.

This clonotype has a handful of counts. The chain carries TRBV9 and TRBJ1-1, with TRBD1 matching over 10 bases. CDR3 length: 16 amino acids. The V gene's germline CDR1 is SGDLS and CDR2 YYNGEE. V shed 2 bases, J shed 4 bases, and the junction held 8 bases outside the gene matches. Here the CDR3 DNA reads TGTGCCAGCAGCGTCGGGACAGGGGTAAGATTCACTGAAGCTTTCTTT. It encodes CASSVGTGVRFTEAFF.

This clonotype was observed a few times. The junction differs from germline at one of its ends, possibly a read error. J is TRBJ2-3 and V is TRBV20-1; D not certain. The germline CDR1 and CDR2 sequences are DFQATT and SNEGSKA (reference sequence). The CDR3 length is 13 residues. This chain's CDR3 is CSAREQNTDTQYF. In DNA, the CDR3 is TGCAGTGCTCGAGAACAAAACACAGATACGCAGTATTTT.

The chain recombines TRBV27 with TRBJ1-2, with D unresolved. There are 13 residues in the CDR3. With 5 bases removed from V and 3 bases from J, the gap between germline ends came to 10 bases. Germline V gives CDR1 MNHEY, CDR2 SMNVEV (reference sequence). The CDR3 protein is CASSLTRDYGYTF. The CDR3 bases are TGTGCCAGCAGTCTAACGAGGGACTATGGCTACACCTTC.

Only a few counts were recorded for this clonotype. The chain combines TRBV7-9 with TRBJ2-7; 7 bases align to TRBD2. V lost 5 bases, J lost 5 bases, and 9 bases stayed unmatched. Germline CDR1 reads SEHNR; CDR2 reads FQNEAQ (reference sequence). This CDR3 has 14 amino acids. CDR3 nucleotide sequence: TGTGCCAGCAGCCCTCGCCGGGAGGTCAACGAGCAGTACTTC. This codes for CASSPRREVNEQYF.

The chain uses TRBV6-1 and TRBJ2-7; no clear D gene. There are 12 residues in the CDR3. V was shortened by 8 bases and J by 2 bases, with 10 bases between the two germline ends. Looked up from germline, CDR1 is MNHNS and CDR2 is SASEGT. The CDR3 loop reads CASRKSAYEQYF. DNA for the CDR3: TGTGCCAGCCGGAAAAGTGCCTACGAGCAGTACTTC.

This clonotype was seen only a few times. The V call is TRBV5-4, the J call TRBJ1-2, with D perhaps TRBD1 (6 bases). This CDR3 is built from 13 residues. Germline CDR1 and CDR2: SGHNT and YYREEE (reference sequence). V dropped 4 bases and J dropped 10 bases, with 17 bases sitting between them. Written as DNA, the CDR3 is TGTGCCAGCAGCGACCCCAACAGGGTCCCCTACACCTTC. Translation gives CASSDPNRVPYTF.

This clonotype has just a few counts. V usage is TRBV7-9 and J usage is TRBJ2-1, with 9 bases that match TRBD1. V shed 2 bases and J 8 bases; nucleotides not matched to a gene: 10. Germline CDR1 and CDR2: SEHNR and FQNEAQ (reference sequence). CDR3 length: 16 amino acids. The CDR3 DNA reads TGTGCCAGCAGCTTAACAGGGACAGGGTTCGGGCATGAGCAGTTCTTC. It codes for CASSLTGTGFGHEQFF. Drawing the rest from reference TRBV7-9 and TRBJ2-1, the complete variable domain is DTGVSQNPRHKITKRGQNVTFRCDPISEHNRLYWYRQTLGQGPEFLTYFQNEAQLEKSRLLSDRFSAERPKGSFSTLEIQRTEQGDSAMYLCASSLTGTGFGHEQFFGPGTRLTVL.

This clonotype turned up a few times. The rearrangement links TRBV9 to TRBJ1-2, with a weak D call TRBD1 (5 bases). CDR1 is SGDLS and CDR2 is YYNGEE in the germline V gene. This CDR3 is built from 14 residues. V lost 0 bases and J 4 bases, leaving 10 bases between the germline ends. The CDR3: CASSVGSGRYGYTF. DNA of the CDR3: TGTGCCAGCAGCGTAGGTTCGGGGCGCTATGGCTACACCTTC.

This clonotype occurred a few times. This sequence joins TRBV7-2 and TRBJ1-2; the D is unclear. Trimming shortened V by 1 base and J by 8 bases, and 8 bases separated the two germline ends. Germline CDR1 is SGHTA and CDR2 is FQGNSA. The CDR3 sequence is 12 residues long. The CDR3 loop reads CASSLGREGYTF. The DNA of the CDR3 is TGTGCCAGCAGCTTAGGGAGGGAGGGCTACACCTTC.

This clonotype was detected ten times or more. J is TRBJ2-3 and V is TRBV7-2, with TRBD2 matching over 8 bases. V lost 2 bases and J lost 2; bases outside the gene matches: 3. The CDR3 length is 15 residues. Germline V gene data show CDR1 as SGHTA and CDR2 as FQGNSA. The CDR3 loop reads CASSLYGGDTDTQYF. CDR3 coding DNA: TGTGCCAGCAGCTTATACGGGGGGGACACAGATACGCAGTATTTT. Looking up the rest from reference TRBV7-2 and TRBJ2-3 gives the full variable domain: GAGVSQSPSNKVTEKGKDVELRCDPISGHTALYWYRQSLGQGLEFLIYFQGNSAPDKSGLPSDRFSAERTGGSVSTLTIQRTQQEDSAVYLCASSLYGGDTDTQYFGPGTRLTVL.

The chain links TRBV6-1 to TRBJ1-1; D remains ambiguous. The germline V gene has CDR1 MNHNS and CDR2 SASEGT. V was pared by 6 bases and J by 0 bases, with 8 bases between. CDR3 size: 13 residues. The CDR3 sequence: CASRRPLNTEAFF. In nucleotides, the CDR3 is TGTGCCAGCAGACGTCCCCTGAACACTGAAGCTTTCTTT.

The chain has TRBV4-3 and TRBJ2-1; possibly TRBD2 for D (5 bases). The CDR3 spans 13 residues. Germline CDR1 and CDR2: LGHNA and YSLEER. V lost 4 bases and J 9 bases, leaving 13 bases between the germline ends. The CDR3 is CASSRETGSEQFF. The DNA for the CDR3 is TGCGCCAGCAGCCGCGAAACGGGGAGTGAGCAGTTCTTC.

This clonotype came up a few times. The V call is TRBV7-9, the J call TRBJ1-2; the match to TRBD1 covers 9 bases. V gave up 1 base and J gave up 8 bases; unmatched junction bases: 2. The germline CDR1 and CDR2 sequences are SEHNR and FQNEAQ (reference sequence). This CDR3 has 13 residues. The CDR3: CASSLEDRGGYTF. CDR3 DNA: TGTGCCAGCAGCTTAGAGGACAGGGGAGGCTACACCTTC.